This T cell receptor beta chain was observed in a study of blood T cell repertoires in COVID-19. Profiling relied on immunoSEQ multiplex PCR, and the TCRdb table lists in-frame clones only, not all of them. The data contain about 95,000 clones, roughly four fifths of them seen just once; the ten biggest clones take up 24%. CDR1 is MDHEN and CDR2 is SYDVKM in the germline V gene. The CDR3 length is 17 residues. V was cut by 3 bases and J by 4 bases, with 21 bases left in between. This chain joins TRBV28 and TRBJ1-2, with D possibly matching TRBD1 (6 bases). This clonotype was obtained from a human donor in a cohort sampled during active COVID-19. Sample: peripheral blood. The CDR3, as DNA: TGTGCCAGCAGTTTTGGGTTCGGGGGGCCCGACCCCTATGGCTACACCTTC. Amino acid sequence: CASSFGFGGPDPYGYTF.